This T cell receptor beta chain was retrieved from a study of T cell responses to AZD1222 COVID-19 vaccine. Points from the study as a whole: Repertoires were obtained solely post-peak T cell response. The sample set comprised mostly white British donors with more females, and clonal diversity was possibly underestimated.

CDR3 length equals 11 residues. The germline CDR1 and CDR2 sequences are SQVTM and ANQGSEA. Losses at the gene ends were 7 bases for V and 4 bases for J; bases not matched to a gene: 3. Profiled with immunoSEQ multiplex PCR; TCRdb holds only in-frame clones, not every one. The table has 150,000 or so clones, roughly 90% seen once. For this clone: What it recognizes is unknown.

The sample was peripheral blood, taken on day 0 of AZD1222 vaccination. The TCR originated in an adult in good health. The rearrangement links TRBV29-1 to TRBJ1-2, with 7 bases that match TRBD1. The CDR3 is CSGWDSYGYTF. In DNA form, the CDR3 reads TGCAGCGGCTGGGACAGCTATGGCTACACCTTC.